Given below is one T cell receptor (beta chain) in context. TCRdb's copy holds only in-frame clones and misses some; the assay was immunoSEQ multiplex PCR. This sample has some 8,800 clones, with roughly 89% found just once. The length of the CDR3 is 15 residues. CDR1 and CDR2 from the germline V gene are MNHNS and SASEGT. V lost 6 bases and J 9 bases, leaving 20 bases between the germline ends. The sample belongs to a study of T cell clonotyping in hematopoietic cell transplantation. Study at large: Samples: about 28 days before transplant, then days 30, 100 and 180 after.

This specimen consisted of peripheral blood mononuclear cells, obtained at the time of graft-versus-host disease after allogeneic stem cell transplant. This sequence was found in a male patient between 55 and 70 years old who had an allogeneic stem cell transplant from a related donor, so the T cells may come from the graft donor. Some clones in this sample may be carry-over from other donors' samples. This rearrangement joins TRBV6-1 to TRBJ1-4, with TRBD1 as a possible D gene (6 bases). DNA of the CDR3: TGTGCCAGCAGCCCTATACAGGGAGGTGGGAAAAAACTGTTTTTT. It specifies CASSPIQGGGKKLFF.